This T cell receptor (beta chain) is from a study of blood T cell repertoires in COVID-19. Overall study: Acute-phase and convalescent COVID-19 samples originated in the United States, Italy and Spain. T cells, B-cell-depleted T cells, or PBMCs provided the cDNA or gDNA that served as material.

Seattle patients were enrolled during active infection and followed longitudinally. Produced via immunoSEQ multiplex PCR; TCRdb's table is partial and in-frame only. The sample includes fewer than 250,000 clones, 82% of them seen just once. The CDR3 sequence is 15 residues long. Trimming removed 5 bases from V and 2 bases from J; junction bases left unmatched: 3. The germline V gene encodes CDR1 MDHEN and CDR2 SYDVKM. The chain carries TRBV28 and TRBJ1-5; 10 nucleotides align to TRBD1. Sequencing was carried out using peripheral blood. The TCR comes from a woman aged 55-69 years with COVID-19, enrolled during active disease. CDR3 coding DNA: TGTGCCAGCAGTGCCGGGACAGGGGGCAATCAGCCCCAGCATTTT. Translation: CASSAGTGGNQPQHF.